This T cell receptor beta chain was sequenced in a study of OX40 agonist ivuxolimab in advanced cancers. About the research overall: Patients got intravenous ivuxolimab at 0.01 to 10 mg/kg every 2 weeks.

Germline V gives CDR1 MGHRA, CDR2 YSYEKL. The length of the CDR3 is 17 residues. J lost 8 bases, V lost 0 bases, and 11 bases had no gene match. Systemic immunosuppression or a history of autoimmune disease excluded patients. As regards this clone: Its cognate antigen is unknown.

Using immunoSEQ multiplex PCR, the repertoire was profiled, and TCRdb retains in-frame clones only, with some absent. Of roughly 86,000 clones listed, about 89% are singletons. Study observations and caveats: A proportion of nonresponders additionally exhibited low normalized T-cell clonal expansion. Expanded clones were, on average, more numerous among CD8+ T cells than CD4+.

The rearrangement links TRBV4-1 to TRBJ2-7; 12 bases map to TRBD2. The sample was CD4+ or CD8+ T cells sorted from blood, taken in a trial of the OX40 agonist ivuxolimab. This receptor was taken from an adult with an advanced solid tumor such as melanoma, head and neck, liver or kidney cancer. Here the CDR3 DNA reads TGCGCCAGCAGCCAAGAATCGTGGGAACTAGCGGGAGGAAAGCAGTACTTC. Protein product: CASSQESWELAGGKQYF.